This entry is about one T cell receptor beta chain. CDR3 length equals 13 residues. The germline V and J ends were trimmed by 7 bases and 6 bases, with 15 bases remaining between them. Per germline, CDR1 SQVTM and CDR2 ANQGSEA. The sample comes from a study of blood T cell repertoires in COVID-19. Study summary: PBMCs, B-cell-depleted T cells, or T cells provided the cDNA or gDNA that made up the material.

In the original analysis: By means of reference gene primer amplification, nucleated cell counts were estimated. The table came from immunoSEQ multiplex PCR; TCRdb's copy has only in-frame clones and leaves some out. The V and J calls and clone size come from that table; D and trimming were worked out from the DNA. This table has 250,000 to 350,000 clones, over 75% appearing once. It was during active infection that Seattle patients were enrolled and then longitudinally followed. The source is a human donor with COVID-19, enrolled during active disease. The donor label of this sample is uncertain. Source material: peripheral blood. J is TRBJ1-4 and V is TRBV29-1; D gene ambiguous. The CDR3 bases are TGCAGCGCCCTAGTGGCTAACGATGAAAAACTGTTTTTT. It encodes CSALVANDEKLFF.